This is a list of T cell receptor beta chains from one sample in a study of blood T cell repertoires in COVID-19. TCRdb's table, derived via immunoSEQ multiplex PCR, lists solely in-frame clones and lacks some. The sample consists of 300,000 to 350,000 clones, around 85% of them appearing once. Input material: PBMCs or T cells enriched from blood (not recorded which). The source is a woman in her thirties or forties with acute COVID-19. The CDR3 runs from the conserved cysteine through the conserved F or W. D genes are given only for firm matches. The listing skips clone size in some rows; elsewhere it reads once, few, many or a size class.

J: TRBJ2-1
size: .
V: TRBV29-1
D: .
CDR3: CSVLRVSYNEQFF
DNA: TGCAGCGTCCTCAGGGTCAGTTACAATGAGCAGTTCTTC

J: TRBJ1-5
size: .
V: TRBV4-1
D: .
CDR3: CASSQDGRNQPQHF
DNA: TGCGCCAGCAGCCAAGATGGGCGCAATCAGCCCCAGCATTTT

J: TRBJ2-1
size: .
V: TRBV28
D: TRBD2
CDR3: CASSELTPGLAGKVNSDEQFF
DNA: TGTGCCAGCAGTGAATTAACCCCGGGACTAGCGGGAAAGGTAAACTCCGATGAGCAGTTCTTC

J: TRBJ1-1
size: .
V: TRBV6-2/TRBV6-3
D: .
CDR3: CASSYSITGAFF
DNA: TGTGCCAGCAGTTACTCAATAACGGGGGCTTTCTTT

J: TRBJ1-5
size: .
V: TRBV7-8
D: .
CDR3: CASSRDRSNQPQHF
DNA: TGTGCCAGCAGCCGAGACAGAAGCAATCAGCCCCAGCATTTT

J: TRBJ2-7
size: .
V: TRBV6-2/TRBV6-3
D: .
CDR3: CASSSMTEIYEQYF
DNA: TGTGCCAGCAGTTCGATGACAGAGATCTACGAGCAGTACTTC

J: TRBJ2-1
size: .
V: TRBV5-1
D: TRBD2
CDR3: CASSLLAGGYNEQFF
DNA: TGCGCCAGCAGCTTACTAGCGGGGGGGTACAATGAGCAGTTCTTC

J: TRBJ1-2
size: once
V: TRBV29-1
D: .
CDR3: CSVDRDGYTF
DNA: TGCAGCGTTGACAGGGATGGCTACACCTTC

J: TRBJ2-6
size: .
V: TRBV5-4
D: .
CDR3: CASSLWGTRGTSGANVLTF
DNA: TGTGCCAGCAGCTTGTGGGGGACAAGGGGGACCTCTGGGGCCAACGTCCTGACTTTC

J: TRBJ1-1
size: .
V: TRBV18
D: TRBD1
CDR3: CASSPPGQGYTEAFF
DNA: TGTGCCAGCTCACCGCCGGGACAGGGATACACTGAAGCTTTCTTT

J: TRBJ1-4
size: .
V: TRBV7-4
D: .
CDR3: CASSHDFGGGDIDEKLFF
DNA: TGTGCCAGCAGCCACGATTTTGGTGGAGGGGATATTGATGAAAAACTGTTTTTT

J: TRBJ1-5
size: .
V: TRBV9
D: .
CDR3: CASSPDSKNQPQHF
DNA: TGTGCCAGCAGTCCGGACAGTAAGAATCAGCCCCAGCATTTT

J: TRBJ1-3
size: .
V: TRBV5-1
D: TRBD1
CDR3: CASSRSGQAAGNTIYF
DNA: TGCGCCAGCAGCCGCTCGGGACAGGCAGCTGGAAACACCATATATTTT

J: TRBJ2-5
size: .
V: TRBV5-1
D: TRBD2
CDR3: CASSFQPGTSGEETQYF
DNA: TGCGCCAGCAGCTTTCAACCCGGAACTAGCGGGGAAGAGACCCAGTACTTC

J: TRBJ1-6
size: once
V: TRBV6-2/TRBV6-3
D: TRBD1
CDR3: CASSSLGQGNSPLHF
DNA: TGTGCCAGCAGTTCATTAGGACAGGGGAATTCACCCCTCCACTTT

J: TRBJ1-2
size: .
V: TRBV27
D: TRBD1
CDR3: CASRGGREQGALINYGYTF
DNA: TGTGCCAGCAGAGGAGGAAGGGAACAGGGGGCCCTGATTAACTATGGCTACACCTTC

J: TRBJ2-2
size: .
V: TRBV21-1
D: .
CDR3: CASSLQTGTRSTTSITGELFF
DNA: TGTGCCAGCAGTCTCCAGACCGGGACTAGGTCTACCACATCAATCACCGGGGAGCTGTTTTTT

J: TRBJ2-2
size: .
V: TRBV7-8
D: TRBD1
CDR3: CASSPGQGRTEEVFF
DNA: TGTGCCAGCAGCCCGGGACAGGGGCGAACCGAAGAAGTGTTTTTT

J: TRBJ1-1
size: .
V: TRBV11-2
D: .
CDR3: CASSLETRNTEAFF
DNA: TGTGCCAGCAGCTTAGAGACACGGAACACTGAAGCTTTCTTT

J: TRBJ2-2
size: few
V: TRBV3-1/TRBV3-2
D: .
CDR3: CASSQDWLAMNTGELFF
DNA: TGTGCCAGCAGCCAAGATTGGCTAGCGATGAACACCGGGGAGCTGTTTTTT

J: TRBJ2-1
size: .
V: TRBV18
D: TRBD2
CDR3: CASSPRTSGSSYNEQFF
DNA: TGTGCCAGCTCACCCCGGACTAGCGGGAGTTCCTACAATGAGCAGTTCTTC

J: TRBJ2-1
size: .
V: TRBV25-1
D: TRBD2
CDR3: CASSEWGTRIHNEQFF
DNA: TGTGCCAGCAGTGAATGGGGGACTAGAATTCACAATGAGCAGTTCTTC

J: TRBJ1-1
size: .
V: TRBV7-6
D: .
CDR3: CASSQSKEKTDTEAFF
DNA: TGTGCCAGCAGCCAGTCTAAGGAGAAAACGGACACTGAAGCTTTCTTT

J: TRBJ2-7
size: .
V: TRBV6-5
D: TRBD2
CDR3: CASRLLAGEGEQYF
DNA: TGTGCCAGCAGGCTACTAGCGGGAGAGGGTGAGCAGTACTTC

J: TRBJ2-1
size: .
V: TRBV24-1
D: TRBD2
CDR3: CATSLGGRAKVNEQFF
DNA: TGTGCCACCAGCCTCGGCGGGAGGGCCAAGGTCAATGAGCAGTTCTTC

J: TRBJ1-6
size: .
V: TRBV2
D: TRBD1
CDR3: CASRNQGVEPLHF
DNA: TGTGCCAGCAGAAACCAGGGGGTGGAGCCCCTCCACTTT

J: TRBJ2-2
size: few
V: TRBV9
D: TRBD2
CDR3: CASSVISGGAGGELFF
DNA: TGTGCCAGCAGCGTAATTAGCGGGGGGGCCGGCGGGGAGCTGTTTTTT

J: TRBJ2-7
size: .
V: TRBV7-9
D: .
CDR3: CASSLVIFRESSYEQYF
DNA: TGTGCCAGCAGCTTAGTAATCTTCAGGGAAAGCTCCTACGAGCAGTACTTC

J: TRBJ2-5
size: .
V: TRBV29-1
D: .
CDR3: CSVEPGSQETQYF
DNA: TGCAGCGTTGAGCCAGGCAGCCAAGAGACCCAGTACTTC

J: TRBJ1-1
size: .
V: TRBV7-8
D: .
CDR3: CASSADRNTEAFF
DNA: TGTGCCAGCAGCGCGGACAGGAACACTGAAGCTTTCTTT

J: TRBJ1-6
size: .
V: TRBV15
D: .
CDR3: CATSSWGGANSPLHF
DNA: TGTGCCACCAGCAGTTGGGGGGGGGCGAATTCACCCCTCCACTTT

J: TRBJ2-5
size: .
V: TRBV7-8
D: TRBD1
CDR3: CASSRGQPIQETQYF
DNA: TGTGCCAGCAGCCGGGGACAGCCTATCCAAGAGACCCAGTACTTC

J: TRBJ1-1
size: .
V: TRBV5-4
D: .
CDR3: CASSRTNFAYHEAFF
DNA: TGTGCCAGCAGCCGTACGAACTTTGCCTATCATGAAGCTTTCTTT

J: TRBJ2-3
size: few
V: TRBV24-1
D: TRBD2
CDR3: CATSDSGTGGDGTQYF
DNA: TGTGCCACCAGTGATTCCGGGACGGGGGGGGATGGGACGCAGTATTTT

J: TRBJ2-1
size: .
V: TRBV7-3
D: TRBD2
CDR3: CASSLEGAGVFNEQFF
DNA: TGTGCCAGCAGCCTCGAGGGAGCGGGAGTTTTCAATGAGCAGTTCTTC

J: TRBJ1-3
size: .
V: TRBV5-5
D: TRBD1
CDR3: CASSSRSGQHLTGNTIYF
DNA: TGTGCCAGCAGCTCGCGGTCGGGACAGCACCTTACTGGAAACACCATATATTTT

J: TRBJ2-1
size: .
V: TRBV24-1
D: TRBD2
CDR3: CATSPRTSGFNEQFF
DNA: TGTGCCACCAGCCCTAGGACTAGCGGGTTCAATGAGCAGTTCTTC

J: TRBJ2-3
size: once
V: TRBV7-2
D: TRBD2
CDR3: CASSLIPSGRSPDTQYF
DNA: TGTGCCAGCAGCTTAATCCCTAGCGGTAGATCACCTGATACGCAGTATTTT

J: TRBJ1-3
size: .
V: TRBV7-8
D: TRBD1
CDR3: CASSPDRGTGNTIYF
DNA: TGTGCCAGCAGCCCCGACAGGGGTACTGGAAACACCATATATTTT

J: TRBJ2-1
size: .
V: TRBV27
D: TRBD2
CDR3: CASSLNLLAGGPIEQFF
DNA: TGTGCCAGCAGTTTAAACTTACTAGCGGGAGGGCCTATTGAGCAGTTCTTC

J: TRBJ2-7
size: .
V: TRBV27
D: TRBD2
CDR3: CASSLKGAGALSGAYEQYF
DNA: TGTGCCAGCAGTTTAAAAGGAGCGGGAGCTCTAAGCGGGGCCTACGAGCAGTACTTC

J: TRBJ1-2
size: .
V: TRBV5-1
D: .
CDR3: CASSLETGYGYTF
DNA: TGCGCCAGCAGCTTGGAAACAGGGTATGGCTACACCTTC

J: TRBJ2-3
size: .
V: TRBV4-3
D: TRBD2
CDR3: CASSQGEVAGWWADTQYF
DNA: TGCGCCAGCAGCCAGGGGGAGGTAGCGGGTTGGTGGGCAGATACGCAGTATTTT

J: TRBJ2-7
size: .
V: TRBV3-1/TRBV3-2
D: TRBD2
CDR3: CASSLGLAGVEQYF
DNA: TGTGCCAGCAGCCTCGGACTAGCGGGAGTCGAGCAGTACTTC

J: TRBJ2-7
size: .
V: TRBV7-2
D: .
CDR3: CASSLGGAGGDEQYF
DNA: TGTGCCAGCAGCTTAGGCGGGGCGGGTGGAGACGAGCAGTACTTC

J: TRBJ1-1
size: once
V: TRBV28
D: .
CDR3: CASSPQDTSNTEAFF
DNA: TGTGCCAGCAGTCCACAAGACACCTCGAACACTGAAGCTTTCTTT

J: TRBJ1-2
size: .
V: TRBV7-2
D: TRBD1
CDR3: CASSSSPGTGIRDYGYTF
DNA: TGTGCCAGCAGCTCAAGTCCCGGGACAGGGATCCGAGACTATGGCTACACCTTC

J: TRBJ2-1
size: .
V: TRBV7-9
D: TRBD2
CDR3: CASSSRLAGERSSYNEQFF
DNA: TGTGCCAGCAGCTCGCGACTAGCGGGAGAAAGGAGCTCCTACAATGAGCAGTTCTTC

J: TRBJ1-3
size: .
V: TRBV7-2
D: .
CDR3: CASSLYRENTIYF
DNA: TGTGCCAGCAGCTTATACAGGGAAAACACCATATATTTT

J: TRBJ2-5
size: .
V: TRBV6-2/TRBV6-3
D: .
CDR3: CASSAGTRLEETQYF
DNA: TGTGCCAGCAGTGCCGGGACAAGGCTCGAGGAGACCCAGTACTTC

J: TRBJ2-1
size: .
V: TRBV6-2/TRBV6-3
D: .
CDR3: CASSHRGSKQFF
DNA: TGTGCCAGCAGCCACCGGGGTAGTAAGCAGTTCTTC